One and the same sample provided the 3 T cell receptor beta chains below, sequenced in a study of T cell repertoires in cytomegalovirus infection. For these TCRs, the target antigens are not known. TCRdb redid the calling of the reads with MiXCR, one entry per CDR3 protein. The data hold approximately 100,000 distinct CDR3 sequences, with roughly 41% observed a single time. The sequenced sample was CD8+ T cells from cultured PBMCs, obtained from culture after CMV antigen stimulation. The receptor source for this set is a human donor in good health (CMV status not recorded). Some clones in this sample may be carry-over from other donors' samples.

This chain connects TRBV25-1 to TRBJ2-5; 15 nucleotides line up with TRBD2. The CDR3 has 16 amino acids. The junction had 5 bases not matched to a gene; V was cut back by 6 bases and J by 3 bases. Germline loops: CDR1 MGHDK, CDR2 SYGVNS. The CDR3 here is CASSPGLAGGKETQYF. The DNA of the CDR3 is TGTGCCAGCAGCCCGGGACTAGCGGGGGGTAAAGAGACCCAGTACTTC.

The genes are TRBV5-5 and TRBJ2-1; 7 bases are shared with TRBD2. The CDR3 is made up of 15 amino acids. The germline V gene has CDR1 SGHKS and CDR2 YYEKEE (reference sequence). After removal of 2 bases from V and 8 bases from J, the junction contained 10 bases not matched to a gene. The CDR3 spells CASSFRAKGRDEQFF. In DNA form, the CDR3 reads TGTGCCAGCAGCTTCCGGGCCAAGGGGAGGGATGAGCAGTTCTTC.

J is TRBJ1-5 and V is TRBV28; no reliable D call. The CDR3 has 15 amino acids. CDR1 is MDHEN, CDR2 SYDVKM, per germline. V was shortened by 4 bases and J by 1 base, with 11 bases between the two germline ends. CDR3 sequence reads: CASSSSGQSNQPQHF. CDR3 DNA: TGTGCCAGCAGTTCTTCTGGGCAGAGCAATCAGCCCCAGCATTTT.